This T cell receptor beta chain was retrieved from a study of regulatory T cells in long-lasting Graves disease. Time point of the sample: newly diagnosed GD, antithyroid drugs for less than 3 months. The TCR library was made from RNA that had been extracted from PBMCs in TRIzol. This clonotype has more than one count but fewer than ten. Combining iRepertoire HTBI primers with Arm-PCR of CDR3 regions, the authors built TCR beta libraries. TCRdb redid the calling of the multiplex PCR reads with MiXCR, one entry per CDR3 protein. The sample yields more than 300,000 distinct CDR3 sequences, roughly 15% seen once. CDR3 length equals 14 residues. Germline CDR1 SGHKS, CDR2 YYEKEE (reference sequence). Trimming left V 4 bases short and J 4 bases short, with 13 bases between. These data were also filed under a second study, of T cells in Graves' hyperthyroidism and ophthalmopathy.

This chain links TRBV5-5 with TRBJ2-3; unclear D gene. This TCR was recovered from a woman aged 18-29 years with Graves disease. Sequenced material: peripheral blood mononuclear cells (PBMCs), taken at new diagnosis, from a patient treated with antithyroid drugs. The CDR3 loop is CASSPDPVPDTQYF. CDR3 coding DNA: TGTGCCAGCAGCCCTGACCCTGTCCCAGATACGCAGTATTTT.